This passage covers 3 T cell receptor beta chains from one sample sequenced in a study of cytomegalovirus exposure and HLA in healthy donors. Amplification used 60 Vbeta primers and 13 Jbeta primers. The data were produced by immunoSEQ multiplex PCR, yet TCRdb's version contains in-frame clones alone and is incomplete. The sample includes some 180,000 clones, 81% seen only once; the top ten take around 3.6%. Sequencing was carried out using PBMCs. The source of these receptors is a man aged 35 to 55 in good health and CMV-seropositive.

In this sample, this clone turned up once. V is TRBV7-6 and J is TRBJ1-4; 8 nucleotides align to TRBD1. After removal of 5 bases from V and 8 bases from J, the junction contained 16 bases not matched to a gene. CDR1 SGHVS and CDR2 FNYEAQ come from the germline V gene. The CDR3 length is 17 residues. The CDR3 DNA is TGTGCCAGCAGCACGCGACCGGACAGGGTGGCTGTGGAAAAACTGTTTTTT. The encoded protein is CASSTRPDRVAVEKLFF.

V usage is TRBV2 and J usage is TRBJ1-1; D is ambiguous. The CDR3 runs to 13 residues. V lost 9 bases to trimming and J lost 5 bases, with 16 bases between them. Germline CDR1 reads SNHLY; CDR2 reads FYNNEI. The chain's CDR3 is CASGVRAQTEAFF. Here the CDR3 DNA reads TGTGCCAGTGGGGTGCGGGCGCAGACTGAAGCTTTCTTT.

This chain uses TRBV6-5 with TRBJ1-1, with a possible D match to TRBD1 (5 bases). The germline CDR1 and CDR2 sequences are MNHEY and SVGAGI. The CDR3 runs 13 residues. Trimming shortened V by 5 bases and J by 4 bases, and 11 bases separated the two germline ends. CDR3 sequence: CASSPDSRTEAFF. DNA for the CDR3: TGTGCCAGCAGTCCCGACAGTCGCACTGAAGCTTTCTTT.